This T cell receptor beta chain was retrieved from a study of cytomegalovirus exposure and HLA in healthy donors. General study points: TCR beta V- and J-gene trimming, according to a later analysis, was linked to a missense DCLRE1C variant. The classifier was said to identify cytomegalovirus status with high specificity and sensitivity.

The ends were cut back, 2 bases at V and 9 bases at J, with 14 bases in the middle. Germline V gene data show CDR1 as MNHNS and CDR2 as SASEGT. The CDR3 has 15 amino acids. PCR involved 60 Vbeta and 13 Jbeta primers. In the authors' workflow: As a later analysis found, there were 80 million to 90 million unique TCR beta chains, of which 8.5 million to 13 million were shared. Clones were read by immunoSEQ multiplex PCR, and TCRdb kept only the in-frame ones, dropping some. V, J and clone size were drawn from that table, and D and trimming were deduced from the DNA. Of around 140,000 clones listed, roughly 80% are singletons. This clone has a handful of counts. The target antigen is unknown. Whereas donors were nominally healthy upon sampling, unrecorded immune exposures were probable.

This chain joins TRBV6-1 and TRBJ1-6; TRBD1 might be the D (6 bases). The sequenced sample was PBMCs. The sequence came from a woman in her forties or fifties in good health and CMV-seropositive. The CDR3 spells CASSEQGQGTSPLHF. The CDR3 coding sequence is TGTGCCAGCAGTGAACAAGGGCAGGGGACTTCACCCCTCCACTTT.